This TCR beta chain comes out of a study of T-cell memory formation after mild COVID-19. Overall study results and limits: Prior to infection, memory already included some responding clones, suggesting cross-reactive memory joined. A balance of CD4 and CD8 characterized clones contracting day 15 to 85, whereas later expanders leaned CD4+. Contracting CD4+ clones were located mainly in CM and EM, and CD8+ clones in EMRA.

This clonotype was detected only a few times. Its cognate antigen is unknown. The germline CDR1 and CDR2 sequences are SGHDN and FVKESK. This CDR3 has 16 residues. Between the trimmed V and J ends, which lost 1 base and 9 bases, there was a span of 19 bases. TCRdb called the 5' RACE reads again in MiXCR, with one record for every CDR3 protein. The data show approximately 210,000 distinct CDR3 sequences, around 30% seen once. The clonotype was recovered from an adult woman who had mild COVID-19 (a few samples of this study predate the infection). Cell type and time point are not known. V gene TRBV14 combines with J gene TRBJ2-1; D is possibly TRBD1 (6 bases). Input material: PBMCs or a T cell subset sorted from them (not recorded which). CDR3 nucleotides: TGTGCCAGCAGCCAAGGGGAACCTATCGCCAGGGGTGAGCAGTTCTTC. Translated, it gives CASSQGEPIARGEQFF.